This T cell receptor beta chain was sequenced for a study of neurological immune-mediated disorders. This clonotype was found many times. Looked up from germline, CDR1 is LGHDT and CDR2 is YNNKEL (reference sequence). The junction had 19 bases not matched to a gene; V was cut back by 4 bases and J by 4 bases. The CDR3 spans 20 residues. Stated time point: longitudinal time-point 2. cDNA synthesis was performed by 5'RACE with 10-nucleotide random UMIs. One entry per CDR3 protein, called by TCRdb with MiXCR from the 5' RACE reads. The data show 100,000 or so distinct CDR3 sequences, around 13% seen once.

The specimen sequenced was PBMCs. This TCR was recovered from a female donor with HTLV-1-associated myelopathy (HAM/TSP). The J gene is TRBJ2-1, the V gene TRBV3-1, with 10 bases that match TRBD2. The CDR3 spells CASSPRQRGGSKIRYNEQFF. The CDR3 nucleotides are TGTGCCAGCAGCCCCCGCCAGCGGGGGGGCTCTAAAATTAGGTACAATGAGCAGTTCTTC.